This TCR beta chain was captured in a study of regulatory and conventional T cells in RAG deficiency. Whole-study findings and limits: Treg unique TCR beta sequences were approximately 100-fold fewer in Omenn syndrome and CID/AS patients than controls. RAG-deficient patients showed markedly lower Shannon entropy and higher Simpson indices than control T-cell subsets. Patient subsets had shorter CDR3s; Omenn Treg-Tconv overlap exceeded 75%.

This clone has more than one count but fewer than ten. Antigen: not known. Germline lookup yields CDR1 MNHNS and CDR2 SASEGT. The CDR3 extends over 15 amino acids. Trimming at V came to 5 bases and at J to 4 bases, leaving 5 bases not matched to a gene. Sequencing used immunoSEQ multiplex PCR; TCRdb keeps in-frame clones, though not all of them. The data show about 28,000 clones, about 89% seen once. Blood CD4+ CD25-high CD127-low regulatory T cells supplied the genomic DNA template. The same sample was also used in a study of regulatory T cells. As reported in that work: Primers: 52 TRBV forward and 13 TRBJ reverse. Patient repertoires had restricted TRB V-J pairs and skewed V and J usage, most in Tregs.

Source material: Tregs sorted from blood. This TCR came from a human donor in good health. The V and J genes are TRBV6-1 and TRBJ2-5, with TRBD2 identical over 12 bases. The CDR3 bases are TGTGCCAGCAGTCTAGCGGGGGGGCCGGGAGAGACCCAGTACTTC. It yields the protein CASSLAGGPGETQYF.